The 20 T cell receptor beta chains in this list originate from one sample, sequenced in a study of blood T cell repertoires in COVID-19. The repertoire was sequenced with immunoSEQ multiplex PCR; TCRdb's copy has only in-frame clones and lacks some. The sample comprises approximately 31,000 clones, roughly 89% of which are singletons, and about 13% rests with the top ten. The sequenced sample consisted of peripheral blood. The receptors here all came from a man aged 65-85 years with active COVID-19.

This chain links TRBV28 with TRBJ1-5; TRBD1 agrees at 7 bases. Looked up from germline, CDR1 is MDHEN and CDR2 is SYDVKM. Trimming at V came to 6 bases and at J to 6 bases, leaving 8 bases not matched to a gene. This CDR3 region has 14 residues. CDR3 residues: CASRPTGKGQPQHF. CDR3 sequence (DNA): TGTGCCAGCAGGCCGACAGGGAAGGGTCAGCCCCAGCATTTT.

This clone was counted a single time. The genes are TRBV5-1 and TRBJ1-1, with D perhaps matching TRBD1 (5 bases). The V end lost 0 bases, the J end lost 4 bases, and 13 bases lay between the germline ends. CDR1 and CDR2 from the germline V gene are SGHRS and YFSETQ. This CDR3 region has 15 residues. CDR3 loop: CASSLEGLVVTEAFF. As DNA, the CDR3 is TGCGCCAGCAGCTTGGAGGGGTTGGTGGTCACTGAAGCTTTCTTT.

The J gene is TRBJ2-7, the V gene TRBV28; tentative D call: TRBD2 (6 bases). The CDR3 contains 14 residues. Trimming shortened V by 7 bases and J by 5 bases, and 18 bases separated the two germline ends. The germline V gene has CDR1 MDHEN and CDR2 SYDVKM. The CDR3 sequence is CASTPGDRVNEQYF. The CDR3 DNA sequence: TGTGCCAGCACCCCGGGGGACCGAGTAAACGAGCAGTACTTC. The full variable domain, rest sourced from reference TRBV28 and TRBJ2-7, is DVKVTQSSRYLVKRTGEKVFLECVQDMDHENMFWYRQDPGLGLRLIYFSYDVKMKEKGDIPEGYSVSREKKERFSLILESASTNQTSMYLCASTPGDRVNEQYFGPGTRLTVT.

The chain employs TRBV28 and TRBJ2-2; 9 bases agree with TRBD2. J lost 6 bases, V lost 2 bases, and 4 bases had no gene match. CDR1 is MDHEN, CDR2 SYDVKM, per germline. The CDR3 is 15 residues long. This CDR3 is CASSLGLAGSGELFF. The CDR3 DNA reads TGTGCCAGCAGTTTAGGGCTAGCGGGATCCGGGGAGCTGTTTTTT.

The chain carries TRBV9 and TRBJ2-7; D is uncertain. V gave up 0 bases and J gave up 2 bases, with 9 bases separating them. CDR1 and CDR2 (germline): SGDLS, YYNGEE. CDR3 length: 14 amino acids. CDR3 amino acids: CASSVGPAAYEQYF. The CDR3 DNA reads TGTGCCAGCAGCGTAGGTCCTGCGGCCTACGAGCAGTACTTC.

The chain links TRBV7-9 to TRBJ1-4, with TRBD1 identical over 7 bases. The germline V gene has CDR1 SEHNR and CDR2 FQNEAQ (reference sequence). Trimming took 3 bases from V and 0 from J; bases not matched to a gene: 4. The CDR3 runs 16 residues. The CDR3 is CASSLGQFATNEKLFF. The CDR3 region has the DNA TGTGCCAGCAGCTTGGGACAGTTTGCAACTAATGAAAAACTGTTTTTT. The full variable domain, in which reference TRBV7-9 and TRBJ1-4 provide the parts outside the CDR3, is DTGVSQNPRHKITKRGQNVTFRCDPISEHNRLYWYRQTLGQGPEFLTYFQNEAQLEKSRLLSDRFSAERPKGSFSTLEIQRTEQGDSAMYLCASSLGQFATNEKLFFGSGTQLSVL.

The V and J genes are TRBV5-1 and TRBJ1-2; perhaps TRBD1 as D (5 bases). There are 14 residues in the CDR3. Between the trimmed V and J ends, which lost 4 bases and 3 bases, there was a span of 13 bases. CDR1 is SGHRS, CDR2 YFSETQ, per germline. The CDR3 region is CASSLGRGDYGYTF. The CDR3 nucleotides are TGCGCCAGCAGCCTTGGACGGGGGGACTATGGCTACACCTTC.

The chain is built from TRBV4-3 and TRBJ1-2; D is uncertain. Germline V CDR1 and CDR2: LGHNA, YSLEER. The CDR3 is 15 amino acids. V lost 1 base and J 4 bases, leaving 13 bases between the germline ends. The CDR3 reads CASSQAVPGSYGYTF. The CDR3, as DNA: TGCGCCAGCAGCCAAGCGGTGCCTGGTTCCTATGGCTACACCTTC.

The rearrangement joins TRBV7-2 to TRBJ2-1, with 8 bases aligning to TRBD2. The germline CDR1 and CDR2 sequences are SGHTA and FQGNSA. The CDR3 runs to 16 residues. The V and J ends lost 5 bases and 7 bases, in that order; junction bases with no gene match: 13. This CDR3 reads CASSPRGGSFGNEQFF. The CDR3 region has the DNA TGTGCCAGCAGCCCCCGGGGGGGGTCCTTCGGGAATGAGCAGTTCTTC. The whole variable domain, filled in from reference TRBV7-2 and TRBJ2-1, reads GAGVSQSPSNKVTEKGKDVELRCDPISGHTALYWYRQSLGQGLEFLIYFQGNSAPDKSGLPSDRFSAERTGGSVSTLTIQRTQQEDSAVYLCASSPRGGSFGNEQFFGPGTRLTVL.

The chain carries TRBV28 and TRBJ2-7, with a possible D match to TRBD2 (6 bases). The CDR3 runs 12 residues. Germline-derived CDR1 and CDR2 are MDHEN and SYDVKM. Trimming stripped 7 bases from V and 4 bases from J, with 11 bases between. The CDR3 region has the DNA TGTGCCAGCACCGGGACTGTTTACGAGCAGTACTTC. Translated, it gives CASTGTVYEQYF.

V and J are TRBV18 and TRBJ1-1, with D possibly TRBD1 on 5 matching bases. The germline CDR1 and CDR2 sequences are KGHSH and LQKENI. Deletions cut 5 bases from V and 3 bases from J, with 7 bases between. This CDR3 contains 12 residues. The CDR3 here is CASSIRDTEAFF. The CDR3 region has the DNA TGTGCCAGCTCAATCAGGGACACTGAAGCTTTCTTT.

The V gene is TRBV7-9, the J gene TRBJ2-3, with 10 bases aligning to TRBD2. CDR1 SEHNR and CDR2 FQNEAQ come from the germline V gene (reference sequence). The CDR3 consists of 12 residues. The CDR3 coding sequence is TGTGCTTGGACTAGCGGTACAGATACGCAGTATTTT. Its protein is CAWTSGTDTQYF.

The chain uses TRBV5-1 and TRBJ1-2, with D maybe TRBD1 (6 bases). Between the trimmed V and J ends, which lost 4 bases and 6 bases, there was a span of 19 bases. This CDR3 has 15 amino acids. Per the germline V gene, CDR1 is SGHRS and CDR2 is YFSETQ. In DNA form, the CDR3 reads TGCGCCAGCAGCACGACAGGACCGTCGAGGGATGGCTACACCTTC. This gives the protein CASSTTGPSRDGYTF. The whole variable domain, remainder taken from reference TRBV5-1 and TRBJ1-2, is KAGVTQTPRYLIKTRGQQVTLSCSPISGHRSVSWYQQTPGQGLQFLFEYFSETQRNKGNFPGRFSGRQFSNSRSEMNVSTLELGDSALYLCASSTTGPSRDGYTFGSGTRLTVV.

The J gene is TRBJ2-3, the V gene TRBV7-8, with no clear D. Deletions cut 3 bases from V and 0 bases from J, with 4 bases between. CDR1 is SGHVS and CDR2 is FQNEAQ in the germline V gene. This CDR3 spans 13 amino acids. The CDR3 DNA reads TGTGCCAGCAGCTTTCATAGCACAGATACGCAGTATTTT. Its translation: CASSFHSTDTQYF.

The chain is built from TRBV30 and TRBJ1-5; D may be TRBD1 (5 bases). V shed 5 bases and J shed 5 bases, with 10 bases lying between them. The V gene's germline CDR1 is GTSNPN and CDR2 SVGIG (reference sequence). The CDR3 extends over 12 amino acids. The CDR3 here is CAWGAEYQPQHF. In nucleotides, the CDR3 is TGTGCCTGGGGGGCCGAATATCAGCCCCAGCATTTT.

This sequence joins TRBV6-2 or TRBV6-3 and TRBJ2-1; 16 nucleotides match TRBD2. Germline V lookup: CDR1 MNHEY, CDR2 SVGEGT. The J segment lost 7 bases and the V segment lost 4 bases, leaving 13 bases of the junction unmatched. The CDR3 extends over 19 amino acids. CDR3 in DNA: TGTGCCAGCAGTTTAAATCTCGGGACTAGCGGGAGGGTGGGGAATGAGCAGTTCTTC. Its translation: CASSLNLGTSGRVGNEQFF.

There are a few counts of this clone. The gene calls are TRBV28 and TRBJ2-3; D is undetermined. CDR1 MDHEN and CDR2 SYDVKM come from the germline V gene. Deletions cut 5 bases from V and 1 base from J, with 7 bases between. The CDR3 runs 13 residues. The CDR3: CASSRSGTDTQYF. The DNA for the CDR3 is TGTGCCAGCAGTCGCAGCGGCACAGATACGCAGTATTTT.

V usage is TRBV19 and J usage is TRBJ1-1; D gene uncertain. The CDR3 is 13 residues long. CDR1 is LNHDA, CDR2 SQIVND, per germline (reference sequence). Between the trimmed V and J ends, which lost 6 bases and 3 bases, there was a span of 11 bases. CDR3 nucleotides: TGTGCCAGTAGCGGAGGGCCCTACACTGAAGCTTTCTTT. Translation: CASSGGPYTEAFF.

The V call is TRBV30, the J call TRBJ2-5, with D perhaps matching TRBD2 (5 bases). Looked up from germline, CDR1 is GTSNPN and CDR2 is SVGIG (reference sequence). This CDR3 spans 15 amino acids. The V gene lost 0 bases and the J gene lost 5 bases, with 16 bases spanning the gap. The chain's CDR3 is CAWSVPGTRRETQYF. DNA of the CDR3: TGTGCCTGGAGTGTACCAGGAACTAGGCGGGAGACCCAGTACTTC.

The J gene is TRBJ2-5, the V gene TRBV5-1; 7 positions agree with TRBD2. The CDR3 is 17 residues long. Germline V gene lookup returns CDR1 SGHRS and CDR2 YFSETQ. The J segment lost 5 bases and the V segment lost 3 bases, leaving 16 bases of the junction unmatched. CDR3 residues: CASSSKAGPWAEETQYF. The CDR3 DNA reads TGCGCCAGCAGCTCAAAAGCGGGACCCTGGGCCGAGGAGACCCAGTACTTC.